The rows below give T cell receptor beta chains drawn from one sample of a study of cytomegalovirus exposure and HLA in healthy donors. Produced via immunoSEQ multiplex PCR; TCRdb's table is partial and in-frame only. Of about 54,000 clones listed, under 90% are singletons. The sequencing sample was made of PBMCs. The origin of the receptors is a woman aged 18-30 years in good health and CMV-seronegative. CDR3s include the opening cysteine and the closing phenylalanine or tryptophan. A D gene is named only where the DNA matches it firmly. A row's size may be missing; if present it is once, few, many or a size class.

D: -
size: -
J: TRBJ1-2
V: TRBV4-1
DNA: TGCGCCAGCAGGGACCTTGGACAGAAGTACGAGTATGGCTACACCTTC
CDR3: CASRDLGQKYEYGYTF

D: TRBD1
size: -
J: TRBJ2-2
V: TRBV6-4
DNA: TGTGCCAGCAGTGACACCCCGGGACAGGGAACCGGGGAGCTGTTTTTT
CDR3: CASSDTPGQGTGELFF

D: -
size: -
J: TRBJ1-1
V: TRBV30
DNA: TGTGCCTGGGGGGCGTCCCGCACTGAAGCTTTCTTT
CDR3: CAWGASRTEAFF

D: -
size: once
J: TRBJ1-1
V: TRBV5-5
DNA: TGTGCCAGCAGCTTGGGAGAAGCGAACACTGAAGCTTTCTTT
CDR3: CASSLGEANTEAFF

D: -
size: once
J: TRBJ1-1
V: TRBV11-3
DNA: TGTGCCAGCAGCGCGGGGCAGGCGAACACTGAAGCTTTCTTT
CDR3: CASSAGQANTEAFF

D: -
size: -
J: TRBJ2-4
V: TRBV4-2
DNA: TGTGCCAGCAGCCAAGAGCGTTCCGAGGGTAGAAACATTCAGTACTTC
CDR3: CASSQERSEGRNIQYF

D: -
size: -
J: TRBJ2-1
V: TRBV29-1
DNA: TGCAGCGTTGTCGGGCGGGACAGAGATTACAATGAGCAGTTCTTC
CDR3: CSVVGRDRDYNEQFF

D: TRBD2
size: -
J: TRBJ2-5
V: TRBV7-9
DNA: TGTGCCAGCACCCAAGGGACTAGCGGGCAAGAGACCCAGTACTTC
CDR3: CASTQGTSGQETQYF

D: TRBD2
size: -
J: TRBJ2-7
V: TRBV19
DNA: TGTGCCAGTAGTATCCCACTAGCGGTGACCTACGAGCAGTACTTC
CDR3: CASSIPLAVTYEQYF

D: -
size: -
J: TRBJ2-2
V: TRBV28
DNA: TGTGCCAGCACAACATATCCCGGGGAGCTGTTTTTT
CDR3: CASTTYPGELFF

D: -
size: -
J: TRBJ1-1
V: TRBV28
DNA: TGTGCCAGCAGTTTAGGAGACACTGAAGCTTTCTTT
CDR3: CASSLGDTEAFF

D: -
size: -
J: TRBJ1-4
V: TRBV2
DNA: TGTGCCAGCCTACGCCGGGATTCCTATGAAAAACTGTTTTTT
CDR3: CASLRRDSYEKLFF

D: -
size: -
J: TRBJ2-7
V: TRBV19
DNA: TGTGCCAGTAGTGGCCCGGGTGGCTTAAAAAACGAGCAGTACTTC
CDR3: CASSGPGGLKNEQYF

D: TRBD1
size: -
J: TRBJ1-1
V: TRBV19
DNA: TGTGCCAGTAGTATAGGGGGCGACAGGGCGGCCGCTGAAGCTTTCTTT
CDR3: CASSIGGDRAAAEAFF

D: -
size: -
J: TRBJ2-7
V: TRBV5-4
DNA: TGTGCCAGCAGCTTTGGCCAAGGCGGGGGCCCCTACGAGCAGTACTTC
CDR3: CASSFGQGGGPYEQYF

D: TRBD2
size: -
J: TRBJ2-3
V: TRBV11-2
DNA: TGTGCCAGCAGCTTAGCTTCTAGCGGGAGGGCCCTCCCAGATACGCAGTATTTT
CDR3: CASSLASSGRALPDTQYF

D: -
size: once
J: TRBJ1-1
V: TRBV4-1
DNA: TGCGCCAGCAGCGCGACATCCGGGAGGAACACTGAAGCTTTCTTT
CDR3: CASSATSGRNTEAFF

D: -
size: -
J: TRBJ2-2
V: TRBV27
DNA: TGTGCCAGCAGTTTTTCTCTGGGAGCCGGGGAGCTGTTTTTT
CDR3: CASSFSLGAGELFF

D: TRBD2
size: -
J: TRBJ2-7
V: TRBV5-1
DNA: TGCGCCAGCAGCCCGCGACTAGCGGGAGGGACGTACGAGCAGTACTTC
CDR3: CASSPRLAGGTYEQYF

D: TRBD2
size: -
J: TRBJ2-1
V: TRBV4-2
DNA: TGTGCCAGCAGCCAAGACCTAGCGGGAGTGGCCTACAATGAGCAGTTCTTC
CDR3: CASSQDLAGVAYNEQFF

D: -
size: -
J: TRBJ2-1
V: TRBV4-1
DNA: TGCGCCAGCAGCCAAGATAACATCCGCGGAGCAACAATCGATGAGCAGTTCTTC
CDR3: CASSQDNIRGATIDEQFF

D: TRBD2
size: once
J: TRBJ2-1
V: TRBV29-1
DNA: TGCAGCGTTGGATGGACTAGCGGGAGAGAGAATGAGCAGTTCTTC
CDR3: CSVGWTSGRENEQFF

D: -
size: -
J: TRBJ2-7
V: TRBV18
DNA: TGTGCCAGCTCCTCGACGCTCGGACAAGGGCAGTACTTC
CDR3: CASSSTLGQGQYF